The rows below give T cell receptor beta chains drawn from one sample of a study of technical replicates of blood from a few donors. Clones were sequenced by immunoSEQ multiplex PCR, and TCRdb holds only the in-frame ones, with some missing. The data contain about 56,000 clones, 80% to 95% of them singletons. The source material was PBMCs. The receptors originated from a human donor in good health. Some clones in this sample may be carry-over from other donors' samples. Both conserved end residues are part of each CDR3. D genes are given only for firm matches. Rows give clone size only sometimes, using once, few, many, or a class for an expanded clone.

CDR3 protein	CDR3 DNA	J gene	clone size	V gene	D gene
CASSWGREAFF	TGTGCCAGCAGTTGGGGGCGTGAAGCTTTCTTT	TRBJ1-1	.	TRBV6-6	.
CASSKARQEETQYF	TGTGCCAGTAGTAAAGCCCGACAGGAAGAGACCCAGTACTTC	TRBJ2-5	.	TRBV19	.
CAWKSLGELNYGYTF	TGTGCCTGGAAGAGTCTGGGAGAGTTAAACTATGGCTACACCTTC	TRBJ1-2	.	TRBV30	.
CSARDSERGIF	TGCAGTGCTAGAGATTCCGAGCGGGGGATCTTC	TRBJ2-1	.	TRBV20-1	TRBD2
CASSFRTGGSEKLFF	TGTGCCAGCAGCTTTAGGACAGGGGGCAGTGAAAAACTGTTTTTT	TRBJ1-4	.	TRBV7-2	TRBD1
CASSNTRKATSYNEQFF	TGTGCCAGCAGCAACACTAGAAAGGCCACCTCCTACAATGAGCAGTTCTTC	TRBJ2-1	once	TRBV27	.
CASSIVAGAETQYF	TGTGCCAGTAGTATTGTAGCGGGAGCAGAGACCCAGTACTTC	TRBJ2-5	.	TRBV19	TRBD2
CASSLAWGGSVEQFF	TGCGCCAGCAGCTTGGCCTGGGGGGGGTCGGTTGAGCAGTTCTTC	TRBJ2-1	.	TRBV5-1	TRBD2
CSAGDLGEQYF	TGCAGTGCTGGGGACTTGGGGGAGCAGTACTTC	TRBJ2-7	.	TRBV20-1	.
CASSEYSALGTQYF	TGTGCCAGCAGTGAATACTCCGCCCTCGGTACGCAGTATTTT	TRBJ2-3	.	TRBV25-1	.
CASSFPSSGANVLTF	TGTGCCAGCAGCTTCCCGAGCTCTGGGGCCAACGTCCTGACTTTC	TRBJ2-6	.	TRBV7-8	.
CASSARLLAGDGVEQYF	TGTGCCAGCAGCGCACGATTACTAGCGGGAGATGGGGTCGAGCAGTACTTC	TRBJ2-7	.	TRBV4-2	TRBD2
CASSQQGSTEAFF	TGTGCCAGCAGTCAACAGGGGAGCACTGAAGCTTTCTTT	TRBJ1-1	.	TRBV7-6	TRBD1
CATREGTDTQYF	TGTGCCACCCGGGAGGGCACAGATACGCAGTATTTT	TRBJ2-3	.	TRBV2	TRBD2
CASSLTGQGNSEQYF	TGTGCCAGCAGCCTGACGGGACAGGGTAATTCCGAGCAGTACTTC	TRBJ2-7	.	TRBV6-5	TRBD1
CASSLEPGGETQYF	TGCGCCAGCAGCTTGGAACCGGGTGGAGAGACCCAGTACTTC	TRBJ2-5	.	TRBV5-1	.
CASSISSGQDYEQYF	TGTGCCAGTAGTATCAGTTCGGGACAGGACTACGAGCAGTACTTC	TRBJ2-7	.	TRBV19	TRBD1
CASRRLAGATDTQYF	TGTGCCAGCAGACGACTAGCGGGGGCCACAGATACGCAGTATTTT	TRBJ2-3	.	TRBV7-3	TRBD2
CASSPKRVSTDTQYF	TGCGCCAGCAGCCCTAAGCGGGTTAGCACAGATACGCAGTATTTT	TRBJ2-3	few	TRBV5-1	.
CASSRNRGQNNYGYTF	TGTGCCAGCTCACGTAATCGGGGACAGAATAACTATGGCTACACCTTC	TRBJ1-2	.	TRBV18	TRBD1
CASSISGAQEAFF	TGTGCCAGTAGTATCTCAGGGGCTCAGGAAGCTTTCTTT	TRBJ1-1	.	TRBV19	.
CASSARLRTGELFF	TGTGCCAGCAGCGCTAGACTGAGGACCGGGGAGCTGTTTTTT	TRBJ2-2	.	TRBV5-4	.